Sequencing of this T cell receptor beta chain was carried out in a study of T cell repertoires in cytomegalovirus infection. For the study at large: It was recently identified HLA-C-restricted and well-studied HLA-B-restricted CMV epitopes that the study used. Indications of both CMV infection and matching HLA type were provided by public TCR beta signatures.

This clonotype was found a few times. What it binds is not known. Study-wide findings and caveats: Identification of carriers of CMV plus the relevant HLA was achieved through cumulative public TCR beta family frequency. Dominating the ex vivo response were TCR beta clonotypes that were CMV-specific and HLA-C-restricted.

TCRdb reanalysed the reads using MiXCR and keeps one entry per CDR3 protein. The sample records approximately 770,000 distinct CDR3 sequences, under 35% being singletons. Deletions cut 7 bases from V and 1 base from J, with 15 bases between. The CDR3 length is 15 residues. Sequenced here: cultured CD8+ T cells from PBMCs, sampled from culture after CMV antigen stimulation. The gene calls are TRBV12-3 or TRBV12-4 and TRBJ2-3; possibly TRBD2 for D (5 bases). The TCR originated in a human donor in good health (CMV status not recorded). Some clones in this sample may be carry-over from other donors' samples. CDR3 DNA sequence: TGTGCCAGCACCCCGCGCGGGTATGGCACAGATACGCAGTATTTT. This encodes CASTPRGYGTDTQYF.